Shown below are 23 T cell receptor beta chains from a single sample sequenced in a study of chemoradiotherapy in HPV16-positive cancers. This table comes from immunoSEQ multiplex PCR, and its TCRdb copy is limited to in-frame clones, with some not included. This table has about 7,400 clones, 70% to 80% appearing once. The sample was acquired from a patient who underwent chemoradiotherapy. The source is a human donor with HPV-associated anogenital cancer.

The CDR3 bases are TGTGCCAGTAGGCTGGGACAGGGAGCCTACAATGAGCAGTTCTTC. It is translated as CASRLGQGAYNEQFF. The chain couples TRBV19 to TRBJ2-1; 9 nucleotides agree with TRBD1. This CDR3 region has 15 residues. J lost 2 bases, V lost 6 bases, and 5 bases had no gene match. Per the germline V gene, CDR1 is LNHDA and CDR2 is SQIVND (reference sequence).

The CDR3 nucleotides are TGTGCCAGCAGCTGGGAACGCGCGACAGATACGCAGTATTTT. It specifies CASSWERATDTQYF. The chain has TRBV7-9 and TRBJ2-3, with no clear D. The germline gives CDR1 SEHNR, CDR2 FQNEAQ (reference sequence). Trimming removed 4 bases at V and 3 bases at J, with 11 bases between. The CDR3 contains 14 residues.

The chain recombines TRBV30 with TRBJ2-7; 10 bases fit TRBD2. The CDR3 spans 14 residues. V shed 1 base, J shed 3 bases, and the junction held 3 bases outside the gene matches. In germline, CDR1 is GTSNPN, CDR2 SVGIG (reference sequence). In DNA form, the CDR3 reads TGTGCCTGGAGTGGGTTAGCGGGGGGCTACGAGCAGTACTTC. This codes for CAWSGLAGGYEQYF.

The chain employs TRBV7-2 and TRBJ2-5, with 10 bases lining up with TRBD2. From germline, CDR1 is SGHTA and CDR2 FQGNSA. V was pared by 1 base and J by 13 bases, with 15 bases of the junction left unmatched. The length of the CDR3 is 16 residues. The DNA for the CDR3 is TGTGCCAGCAGCTTAGAGTCTAGCGGGGGCTATACCCACCGGTACTTC. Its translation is CASSLESSGGYTHRYF.

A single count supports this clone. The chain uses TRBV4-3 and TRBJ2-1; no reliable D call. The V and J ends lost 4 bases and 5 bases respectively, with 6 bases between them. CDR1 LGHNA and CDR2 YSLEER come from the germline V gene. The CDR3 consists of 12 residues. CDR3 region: CASSPPDNEQFF. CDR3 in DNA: TGCGCCAGCAGCCCCCCCGACAATGAGCAGTTCTTC.

CDR3 region: CASSRVGGDYGYTF. In DNA form, the CDR3 reads TGTGCCAGCAGTCGGGTTGGGGGCGACTATGGCTACACCTTC. The chain employs TRBV6-1 and TRBJ1-2; TRBD1 might be the D (6 bases). Germline assignment: CDR1 MNHNS and CDR2 SASEGT. Trimming pared 5 bases from V and 3 bases from J, leaving 13 bases between. The CDR3 loop spans 14 amino acids.

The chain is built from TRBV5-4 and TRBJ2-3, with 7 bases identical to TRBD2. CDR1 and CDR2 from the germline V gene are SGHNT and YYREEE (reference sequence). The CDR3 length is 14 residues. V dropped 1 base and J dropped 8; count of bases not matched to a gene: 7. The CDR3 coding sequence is TGTGCCAGCAGCTTGATGGGCGGGGAGGGTACGCAGTATTTT. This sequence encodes CASSLMGGEGTQYF. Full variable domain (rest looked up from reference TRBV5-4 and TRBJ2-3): ETGVTQSPTHLIKTRGQQVTLRCSSQSGHNTVSWYQQALGQGPQFIFQYYREEENGRGNFPPRFSGLQFPNYSSELNVNALELDDSALYLCASSLMGGEGTQYFGPGTRLTVL.

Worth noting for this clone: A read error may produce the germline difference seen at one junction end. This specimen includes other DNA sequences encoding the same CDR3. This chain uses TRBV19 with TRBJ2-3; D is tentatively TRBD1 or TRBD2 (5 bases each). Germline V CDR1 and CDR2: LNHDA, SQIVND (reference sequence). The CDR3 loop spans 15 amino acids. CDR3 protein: CASSPGARVTDTQYF. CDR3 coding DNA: TGTGCTAGTAGTCCCGGGGCCAGGGTCACAGATACGCAGTATTTT.

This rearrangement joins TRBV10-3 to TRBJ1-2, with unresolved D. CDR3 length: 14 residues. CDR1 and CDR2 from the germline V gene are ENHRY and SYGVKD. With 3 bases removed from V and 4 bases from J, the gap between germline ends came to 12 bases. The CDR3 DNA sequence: TGTGCCATCAGTGAAGGACCCGAAACCTATGGCTACACCTTC. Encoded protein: CAISEGPETYGYTF.

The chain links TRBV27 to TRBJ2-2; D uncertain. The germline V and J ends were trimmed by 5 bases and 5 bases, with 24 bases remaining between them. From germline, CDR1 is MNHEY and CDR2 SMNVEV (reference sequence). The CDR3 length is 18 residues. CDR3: CASSRITGLGSGTGELFF. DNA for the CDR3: TGTGCCAGCAGTCGTATCACCGGGCTCGGTTCCGGAACCGGGGAGCTGTTTTTT.

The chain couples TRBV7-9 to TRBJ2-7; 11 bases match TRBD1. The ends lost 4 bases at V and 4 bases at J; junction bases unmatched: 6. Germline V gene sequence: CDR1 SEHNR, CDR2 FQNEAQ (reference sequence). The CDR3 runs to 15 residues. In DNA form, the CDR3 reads TGTGCCAGCAGCTGGGGGACAGGGGGTATTTACGAGCAGTACTTC. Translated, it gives CASSWGTGGIYEQYF.

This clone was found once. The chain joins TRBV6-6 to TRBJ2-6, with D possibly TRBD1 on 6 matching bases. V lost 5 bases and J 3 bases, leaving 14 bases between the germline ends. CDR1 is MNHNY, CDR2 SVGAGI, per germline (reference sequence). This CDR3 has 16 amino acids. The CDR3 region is CASSPLSGVGANVLTF. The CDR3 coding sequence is TGTGCCAGCAGTCCCCTGTCAGGGGTTGGGGCCAACGTCCTGACTTTC.

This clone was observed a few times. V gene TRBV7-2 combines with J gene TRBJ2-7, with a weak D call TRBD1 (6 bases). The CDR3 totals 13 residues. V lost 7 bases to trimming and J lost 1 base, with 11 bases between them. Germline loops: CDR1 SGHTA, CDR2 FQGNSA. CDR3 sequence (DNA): TGTGCCAGCACCTCTGACAGGTCCTACGAGCAGTACTTC. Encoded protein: CASTSDRSYEQYF.

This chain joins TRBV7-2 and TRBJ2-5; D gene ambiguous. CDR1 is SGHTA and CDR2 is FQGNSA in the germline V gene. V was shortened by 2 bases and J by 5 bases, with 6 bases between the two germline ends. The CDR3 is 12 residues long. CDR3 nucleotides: TGTGCCAGCAGCTTACCTCGGGAGACCCAGTACTTC. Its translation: CASSLPRETQYF.

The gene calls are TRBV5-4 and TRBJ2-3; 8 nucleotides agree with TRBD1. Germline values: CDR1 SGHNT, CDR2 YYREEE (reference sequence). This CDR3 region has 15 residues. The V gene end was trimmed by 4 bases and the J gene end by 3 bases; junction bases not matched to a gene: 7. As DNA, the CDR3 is TGTGCCAGCAGCGCGCAGGGGGCGTGGACAGATACGCAGTATTTT. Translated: CASSAQGAWTDTQYF.

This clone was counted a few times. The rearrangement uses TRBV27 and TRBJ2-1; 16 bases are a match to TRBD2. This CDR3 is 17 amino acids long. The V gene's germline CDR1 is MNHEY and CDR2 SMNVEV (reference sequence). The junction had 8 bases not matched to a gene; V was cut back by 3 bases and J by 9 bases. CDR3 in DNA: TGTGCCAGCAGTTTTATGGGACTAGCGGGAGGGCTGAGTGAGCAGTTCTTC. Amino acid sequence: CASSFMGLAGGLSEQFF.

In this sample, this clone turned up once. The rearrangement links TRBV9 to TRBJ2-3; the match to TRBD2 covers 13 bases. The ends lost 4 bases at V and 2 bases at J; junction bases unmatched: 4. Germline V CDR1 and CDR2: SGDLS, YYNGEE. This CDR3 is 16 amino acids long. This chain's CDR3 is CASSLGTSGNTDTQYF. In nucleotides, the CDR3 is TGTGCCAGCAGCCTAGGGACTAGCGGGAACACAGATACGCAGTATTTT.

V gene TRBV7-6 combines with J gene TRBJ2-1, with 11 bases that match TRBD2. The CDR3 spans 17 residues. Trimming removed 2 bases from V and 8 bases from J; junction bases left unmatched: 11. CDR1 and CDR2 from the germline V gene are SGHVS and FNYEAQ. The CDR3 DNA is TGTGCCAGCAGCTTACAATTCGGTGGACTAGCGGGCGATGAGCAGTTCTTC. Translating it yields CASSLQFGGLAGDEQFF.

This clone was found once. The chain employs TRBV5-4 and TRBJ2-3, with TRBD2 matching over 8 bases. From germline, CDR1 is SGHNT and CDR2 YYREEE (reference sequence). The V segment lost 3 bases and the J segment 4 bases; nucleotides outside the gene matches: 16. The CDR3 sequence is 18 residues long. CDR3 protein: CASSYQILSGSGADTQYF. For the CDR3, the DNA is TGTGCCAGCAGCTATCAAATACTAAGCGGGAGCGGGGCAGATACGCAGTATTTT.

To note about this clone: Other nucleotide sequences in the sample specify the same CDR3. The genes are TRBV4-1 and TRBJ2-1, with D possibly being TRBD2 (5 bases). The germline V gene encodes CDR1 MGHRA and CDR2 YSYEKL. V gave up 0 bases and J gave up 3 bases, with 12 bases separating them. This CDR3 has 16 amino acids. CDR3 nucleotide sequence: TGCGCCAGCAGCCAAGATCGGGGTAGTGGCTACAATGAGCAGTTCTTC. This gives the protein CASSQDRGSGYNEQFF.

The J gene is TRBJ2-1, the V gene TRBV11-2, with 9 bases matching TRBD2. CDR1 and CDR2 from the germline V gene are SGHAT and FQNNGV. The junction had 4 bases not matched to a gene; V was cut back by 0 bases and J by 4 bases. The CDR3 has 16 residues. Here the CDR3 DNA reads TGTGCCAGCAGCTTAGATCCAGCGGGGGGTTACAATGAGCAGTTCTTC. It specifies CASSLDPAGGYNEQFF.

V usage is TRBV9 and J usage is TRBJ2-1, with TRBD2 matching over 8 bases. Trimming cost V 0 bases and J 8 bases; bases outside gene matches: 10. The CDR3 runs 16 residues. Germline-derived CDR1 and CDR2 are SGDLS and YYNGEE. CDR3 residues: CASSVDWREARHEQFF. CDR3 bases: TGTGCCAGCAGCGTAGATTGGCGGGAGGCCCGACATGAGCAGTTCTTC.

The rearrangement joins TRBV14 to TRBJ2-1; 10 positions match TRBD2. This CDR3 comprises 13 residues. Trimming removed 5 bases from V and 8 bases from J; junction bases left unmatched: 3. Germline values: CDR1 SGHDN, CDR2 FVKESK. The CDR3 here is CASSSGTSDEQFF. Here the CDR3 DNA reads TGTGCCAGCAGCTCCGGGACTAGCGATGAGCAGTTCTTC.